This TCR beta chain was captured in a study of cytomegalovirus exposure and HLA in healthy donors. Study-level findings and limits: A reported reduction in N-insertions relative to the approximately 670-donor mean was seen in an Asian-associated ancestry cluster in a later analysis. Most CMV-associated TCR beta chains were later found to appear HLA-restricted.

In the PCR, 60 Vbeta and 13 Jbeta primers were used. Sequencing was performed with immunoSEQ multiplex PCR; in TCRdb, only in-frame clones are kept and a portion is missing. Of some 140,000 clones in the sample, over 70% were seen once. Of note for this clone: Its antigen is not known.

V lost 3 bases and J lost 3, with 16 bases in between. This CDR3 is built from 16 residues. Germline V gives CDR1 SGDLS, CDR2 YYNGEE. Each of the donors was a healthy bone marrow donor. Sequences were obtained from PBMCs. The receptor comes from a woman aged 35 to 49 in good health and CMV-seronegative. V gene TRBV9 combines with J gene TRBJ2-1; maybe TRBD1 (6 bases). CDR3 coding DNA: TGTGCCAGCAGCGAATCGACAGGAACGCTCTACAATGAGCAGTTCTTC. As protein: CASSESTGTLYNEQFF.